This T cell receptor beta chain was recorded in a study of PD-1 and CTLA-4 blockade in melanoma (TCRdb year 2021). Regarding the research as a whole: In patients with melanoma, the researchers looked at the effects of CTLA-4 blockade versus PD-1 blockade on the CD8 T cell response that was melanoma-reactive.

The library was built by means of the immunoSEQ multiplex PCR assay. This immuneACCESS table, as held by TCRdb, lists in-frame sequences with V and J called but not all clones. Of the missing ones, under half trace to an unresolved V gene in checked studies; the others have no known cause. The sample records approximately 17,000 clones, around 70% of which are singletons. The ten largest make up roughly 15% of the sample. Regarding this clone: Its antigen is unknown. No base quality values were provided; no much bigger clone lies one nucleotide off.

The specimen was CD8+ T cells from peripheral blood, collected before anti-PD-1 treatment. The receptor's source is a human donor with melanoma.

In nucleotide form, the sequence is TGTGCCAGGTTCCCCCTGGACAGGGAATCTACGCCCCAGCATTTT. Its translation reads: CARFPLDRESTPQHF. Recombination connected TRBV5-6 to TRBJ1-5; 8 bases in the middle match TRBD1. After removal of 8 bases from V and 9 bases from J, the junction retains 16 bases not matched to a gene. The CDR3 runs 15 amino acids, cysteine and phenylalanine included. Only CDR3 DNA is held: 45 bases, read in frame from base 1. CDR1 and CDR2 were assigned from the germline V gene as SGHDT and YYEEEE.